The 7 T cell receptor beta chains in this list originate from one sample, sequenced in a study of blood T cells in healthy people across ages (dated by TCRdb to between 2015 and 2017). Receptor libraries were prepared by 5' RACE. Sequencing was carried out with an Illumina HiSeq 2500. The second PCR ran for roughly 7 to 11 cycles and used a J-beta primer mix along with a sample-barcoded 5' primer. TCRdb reprocessing: public reads trimmed at Q25 with fastp, clones called with MiXCR, in-frame beta chains kept. CDR3 protein duplicates are merged, each entry listing the most common genes and DNA. Within this sample are fewer than 2,000,000 distinct CDR3 sequences, with around 35% of them counted one time only. The ten most abundant clones make up around 10% of the sample. The sequencing sample was made of blood. The origin of the receptors is a woman in her twenties or thirties in good health.

V is TRBV18 and J is TRBJ2-5; 7 bases are a match to TRBD2. The CDR3 runs 17 residues. Unmatched junction bases numbered 15, after V lost 3 bases and J lost 5 bases. From germline, CDR1 is KGHSH and CDR2 LQKENI. CDR3 in amino acids: CASSPRSPSGGGETQYF. In DNA, the CDR3 is TGTGCCAGCTCACCGCGTTCTCCTAGCGGTGGCGGGGAGACCCAGTACTTC. Complete variable domain (other parts from reference TRBV18 and TRBJ2-5): NAGVMQNPRHLVRRRGQEARLRCSPMKGHSHVYWYRQLPEEGLKFMVYLQKENIIDESGMPKERFSAEFPKEGPSILRIQQVVRGDSAAYFCASSPRSPSGGGETQYFGPGTRLLVL.

As to this clonotype: Being one base from a much bigger clone, this may be a read error. V is TRBV29-1 and J is TRBJ2-7, with D possibly matching TRBD2 (5 bases). The DNA matches TRBJ2-5 better at its end, which makes the J call doubtful. Germline CDR1 is SQVTM and CDR2 is ANQGSEA. This CDR3 comprises 15 residues. CDR3 bases: TGCAGCGTTGAATCAGCCGATATCCATGAGGGGACCCAGTACTTC. This sequence encodes CSVESADIHEGTQYF.

V is TRBV7-2 and J is TRBJ1-4; 11 nucleotides match TRBD1. After removal of 5 bases from V and 8 bases from J, the junction contained 7 bases not matched to a gene. From germline, CDR1 is SGHTA and CDR2 FQGNSA. The CDR3 runs to 15 residues. CDR3 DNA: TGTGCCAGCAGCCCATGGACAGGGGGCGGGGAAAAACTGTTTTTT. Translating it yields CASSPWTGGGEKLFF.

Concerning this clonotype itself: An end of the junction does not agree with germline; a read error may underlie this. The J gene is TRBJ2-3, the V gene TRBV5-4, with D possibly being TRBD1 (5 bases). Germline V gives CDR1 SGHNT, CDR2 YYREEE (reference sequence). The CDR3 has 14 residues. CDR3 in amino acids: CASSLRGFTDAQYF. The CDR3 DNA sequence: TGTGCCAGCAGCTTGAGGGGATTCACAGATGCGCAGTATTTT.

This clonotype has only one observation. The chain links TRBV7-3 to TRBJ1-1, with no clear D. V shed 4 bases and J shed 12 bases, with 18 bases lying between them. In germline, CDR1 is SGHTA, CDR2 FQGTGA. This CDR3 comprises 13 residues. The CDR3 here is CASSSGPGEETFF. The DNA for the CDR3 is TGTGCCAGCAGCTCAGGCCCGGGCGAAGAGACTTTCTTT. The variable domain in full, completed from reference TRBV7-3 and TRBJ1-1, reads GAGVSQTPSNKVTEKGKYVELRCDPISGHTALYWYRQSLGQGPEFLIYFQGTGAADDSGLPNDRFFAVRPEGSVSTLKIQRTERGDSAVYLCASSSGPGEETFFGQGTRLTVV.

The chain uses TRBV6-1 and TRBJ2-1, with 8 nucleotides matching TRBD2. Losses at the gene ends were 9 bases for V and 7 bases for J; bases not matched to a gene: 14. There are 15 residues in the CDR3. The germline V gene encodes CDR1 MNHNS and CDR2 SASEGT. CDR3 protein: CASPLAPGTRNEQFF. As DNA, the CDR3 is TGTGCCAGTCCCCTCGCTCCCGGGACTAGGAATGAGCAGTTCTTC.

The chain recombines TRBV20-1 with TRBJ2-5, with TRBD2 matching 15 bases. This CDR3 has 18 residues. Germline lookup yields CDR1 DFQATT and CDR2 SNEGSKA (reference sequence). The CDR3 loop reads CSLVKPGLAGGSQETQYF. In DNA, the CDR3 is TGCAGCCTGGTGAAACCGGGACTAGCGGGGGGCTCCCAAGAGACCCAGTACTTC.